The entry below describes one T cell receptor (beta chain). The antigen is unknown. Data came from immunoSEQ multiplex PCR; TCRdb stores just in-frame clones and leaves some out. This table holds roughly 140,000 clones, about nine tenths found once. This specimen belongs to a study of T cell responses to AZD1222 COVID-19 vaccine. Across the whole study: Samples with a second dose at about 4 or about 12 weeks were pooled together. Overall study findings and caveats: Of spike-specific TCRs, nearly half reportedly target regions left unmutated in variants. The sample set comprised mostly white British donors with more females, and clonal diversity was possibly underestimated. The study found vaccine-associated CD4 TCRs spanning spike, dominant at 160-218 and 743-854.

The CDR3 totals 16 residues. V shed 6 bases, J shed 2 bases, and the junction held 12 bases outside the gene matches. Germline CDR1 MDHEN, CDR2 SYDVKM. The clonotype originates from an adult in good health. The sample here was peripheral blood, taken on day 0 of AZD1222 vaccination. The chain joins TRBV28 to TRBJ1-1; 7 nucleotides align to TRBD1. CDR3 sequence: CASSRRSGGPNTEAFF. The CDR3 region has the DNA TGTGCCAGCAGCCGCCGTTCAGGGGGACCAAACACTGAAGCTTTCTTT.